Following are 13 T cell receptor beta chains from one sample sequenced in a study of blood T cells in healthy people across ages. A second PCR, run for about 6 to 11 cycles, used a sample-barcoded 5' primer plus a J-beta primer mix. TCRdb reanalysed the 5' RACE reads using MiXCR and keeps one entry per CDR3 protein. The sample lists around 520,000 distinct CDR3 sequences; over 25% were seen once. In addition, the sample was reused for a study of T cells of mothers and their children.

Input material: blood. The receptors stem from a boy between 2 and 15 years old in good health.

This clonotype was counted many times. Germline is not matched at one junction end, which may reflect a read error. This chain uses TRBV5-1 with TRBJ1-4, with a tentative D call TRBD1 (5 bases). This CDR3 is 14 amino acids long. The germline V gene encodes CDR1 SGHRS and CDR2 YFSETQ. CDR3 nucleotide sequence: TGTGCCAGCAGCTTGACAGCAACTAATGAAAAACTGTTTTTT. Amino acid sequence: CASSLTATNEKLFF.

The V gene is TRBV20-1, the J gene TRBJ1-2, with 8 positions matching TRBD1. V shed 5 bases and J 4 bases; nucleotides not matched to a gene: 6. Per germline, CDR1 DFQATT and CDR2 SNEGSKA (reference sequence). There are 13 residues in the CDR3. The CDR3 sequence: CSAPGGPSYGYTF. The CDR3 bases are TGCAGTGCTCCAGGGGGCCCGAGCTATGGCTACACCTTC.

This clonotype rates as medium-sized. This sequence joins TRBV4-1 and TRBJ2-3; D is unresolved. CDR3 length: 14 amino acids. With 0 bases removed from V and 2 bases from J, the gap between germline ends came to 6 bases. Germline CDR1 is MGHRA and CDR2 is YSYEKL. The CDR3: CASSQDMNTDTQYF. The DNA for the CDR3 is TGCGCCAGCAGCCAAGATATGAACACAGATACGCAGTATTTT.

The chain is built from TRBV7-8 and TRBJ2-5; D possibly uses TRBD1 or TRBD2 (5 bases each). Deletions cut 1 base from V and 4 bases from J, with 19 bases between. Germline CDR1 SGHVS, CDR2 FQNEAQ. The CDR3 sequence is 17 residues long. CDR3 coding DNA: TGTGCCAGCAGCTTAGGACATTCATCGGGGCGCGGAGAGACCCAGTACTTC. Protein: CASSLGHSSGRGETQYF.

This chain links TRBV6-1 with TRBJ2-1; 8 positions match TRBD2. With V trimmed by 5 bases and J by 4 bases, 10 bases remained unmatched. CDR1 is MNHNS and CDR2 is SASEGT in the germline V gene. The CDR3 length is 16 residues. CDR3 sequence (DNA): TGTGCCAGCAGTACCTCCGGGACTAGTTATTACAATGAGCAGTTCTTC. It specifies CASSTSGTSYYNEQFF.

This chain uses TRBV27 with TRBJ2-5; TRBD2 matches at 12 bases. The J call may be mistaken, given a closer DNA end match to TRBJ2-1. The CDR3 runs to 20 residues. Germline V gives CDR1 MNHEY, CDR2 SMNVEV (reference sequence). This CDR3 reads CASSSGLAGRMGGRANEQFF. The CDR3, as DNA: TGTGCCAGCAGTTCCGGACTAGCGGGGCGCATGGGGGGGAGGGCCAATGAGCAGTTCTTC.

This clonotype was counted only a few times. The genes are TRBV12-3 or TRBV12-4 and TRBJ2-4; D remains ambiguous. Trimming took off 6 bases at V and 3 bases at J, with 12 bases between the two ends. The CDR3 covers 14 residues. In nucleotides, the CDR3 is TGTGCCAGCAGACACTTGGTACGCAAAAACATTCAGTACTTC. Its translation: CASRHLVRKNIQYF.

This clonotype came up once. The chain couples TRBV21-1 to TRBJ2-5; the listed D gene, TRBD1, was not tested against the DNA. The assigned J gene may be wrong: the sequence end matches TRBJ2-7 better. TRBV21-1 constitutes a pseudogene. The CDR3 length is 14 residues. The CDR3 bases are TGTGCCAGCAAACAAGACAGGGACAACTACGAGCAGTACTTC. The encoded protein is CASKQDRDNYEQYF.

This clonotype was detected a few times. One end of the junction fails to match germline, which may point to a read error. The chain combines TRBV12-3 or TRBV12-4 with TRBJ2-1; D uncertain. CDR3 length equals 13 residues. CDR3 nucleotide sequence: TGCGCCAGCAGCTCACGTCCTGACAATGAGCAGTTCTTC. This sequence encodes CASSSRPDNEQFF.

This clonotype was seen a handful of times. The rearrangement uses TRBV9 and TRBJ2-1, with 11 bases identical to TRBD2. V gave up 0 bases and J gave up 6 bases; unmatched junction bases: 5. This CDR3 comprises 16 residues. Germline V gives CDR1 SGDLS, CDR2 YYNGEE. The CDR3 DNA reads as TGTGCCAGCAGCGTAGCCCTAGCGGGAGGCTTCAATGAGCAGTTCTTC. This gives the protein CASSVALAGGFNEQFF.

The J gene is TRBJ2-2, the V gene TRBV9; the match to TRBD1 covers 12 bases. The V gene end was trimmed by 4 bases and the J gene end by 6 bases; junction bases not matched to a gene: 4. Germline values: CDR1 SGDLS, CDR2 YYNGEE. The CDR3 loop spans 15 amino acids. The CDR3 is CASSSRDRGPGELFF. The CDR3, as DNA: TGTGCCAGCAGCTCACGGGACAGGGGGCCCGGGGAGCTGTTTTTT.

This clonotype was detected only a few times. The chain carries TRBV7-2 and TRBJ1-5; unclear D gene. The germline V gene encodes CDR1 SGHTA and CDR2 FQGNSA. This CDR3 is 15 amino acids long. V lost 1 base and J 0 bases, leaving 7 bases between the germline ends. The CDR3: CASSLDTGSNQPQHF. The CDR3 DNA is TGTGCCAGCAGCTTAGATACGGGTAGCAATCAGCCCCAGCATTTT.

This clonotype was counted between two and nine times. The gene calls are TRBV12-3 or TRBV12-4 and TRBJ2-5; TRBD1 matches at 7 bases. V dropped 2 bases and J dropped 11; count of bases not matched to a gene: 8. The CDR3 consists of 13 residues. The CDR3 nucleotides are TGTGCCAGCAGTTTAACAGGGGCTTTTGAGCAGTACTTC. Protein product: CASSLTGAFEQYF.